The present TCR beta chain was sequenced within a study of blood T cell repertoires in COVID-19. Overall study: Samples of COVID-19 (acute and convalescent) were obtained from the United States, Italy and Spain.

Original analysis: Scientists estimated how many nucleated cells there were by amplifying reference gene primers. Repertoires were generated with immunoSEQ multiplex PCR, while TCRdb's copy carries only in-frame clones and drops some. Clonal size and the V and J genes are those of that table, whereas D and trimming came from the DNA. The table shows about 98,000 clones, with 70% to 85% occurring only once. Germline CDR1 LNHDA, CDR2 SQIVND (reference sequence). The length of the CDR3 is 14 residues. The ends lost 3 bases at V and 6 bases at J; junction bases unmatched: 5. This TCR came from a man aged 70-80 years with active or convalescent COVID-19. The material sequenced was peripheral blood. The V gene is TRBV19, the J gene TRBJ1-5; TRBD1 agrees at 7 bases. For the CDR3, the DNA is TGTGCCAGTAGTATCCGACAGGGAAGTCAGCCCCAGCATTTT. Translated: CASSIRQGSQPQHF.